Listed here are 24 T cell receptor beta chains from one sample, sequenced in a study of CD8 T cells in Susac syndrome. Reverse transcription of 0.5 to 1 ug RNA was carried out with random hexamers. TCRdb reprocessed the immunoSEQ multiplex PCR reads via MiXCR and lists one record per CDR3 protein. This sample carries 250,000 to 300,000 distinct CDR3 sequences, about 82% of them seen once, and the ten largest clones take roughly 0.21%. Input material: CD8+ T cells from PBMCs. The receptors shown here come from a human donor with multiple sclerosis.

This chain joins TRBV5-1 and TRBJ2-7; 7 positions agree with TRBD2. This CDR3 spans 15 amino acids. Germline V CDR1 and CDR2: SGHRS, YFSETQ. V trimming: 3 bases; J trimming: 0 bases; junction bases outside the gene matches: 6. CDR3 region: CASSWVASGSYEQYF. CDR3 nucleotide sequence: TGCGCCAGCAGCTGGGTGGCTAGCGGCTCCTACGAGCAGTACTTC.

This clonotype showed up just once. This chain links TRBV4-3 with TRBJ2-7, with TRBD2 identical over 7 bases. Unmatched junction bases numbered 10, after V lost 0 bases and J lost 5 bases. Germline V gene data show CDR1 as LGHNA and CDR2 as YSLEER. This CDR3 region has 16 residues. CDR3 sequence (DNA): TGCGCCAGCAGCCAAGATGGGGGGGAGGAAGACCACGAGCAGTACTTC. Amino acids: CASSQDGGEEDHEQYF.

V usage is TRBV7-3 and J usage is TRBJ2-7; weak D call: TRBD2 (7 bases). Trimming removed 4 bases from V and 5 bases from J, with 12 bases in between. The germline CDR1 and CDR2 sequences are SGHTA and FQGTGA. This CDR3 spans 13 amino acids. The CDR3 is CASSWEGGDEQYF. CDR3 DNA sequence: TGTGCCAGCAGCTGGGAGGGGGGCGACGAGCAGTACTTC.

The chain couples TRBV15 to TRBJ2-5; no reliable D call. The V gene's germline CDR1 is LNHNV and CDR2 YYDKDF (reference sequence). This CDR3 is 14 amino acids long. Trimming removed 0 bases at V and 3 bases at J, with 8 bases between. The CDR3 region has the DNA TGTGCCACCAGCAGAGATCCCCCCAAAGAGACCCAGTACTTC. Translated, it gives CATSRDPPKETQYF.

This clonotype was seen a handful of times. CDR3 sequence: CASNSWTRAGETQYF. The CDR3 DNA sequence: TGTGCCAGCAATTCCTGGACTAGGGCTGGCGAGACCCAGTACTTC. This chain uses TRBV6-5 with TRBJ2-5; TRBD2 matches 7 bases. Germline V gene data show CDR1 as MNHEY and CDR2 as SVGAGI. V lost 7 bases and J lost 5; bases outside the gene matches: 13. The CDR3 consists of 15 residues.

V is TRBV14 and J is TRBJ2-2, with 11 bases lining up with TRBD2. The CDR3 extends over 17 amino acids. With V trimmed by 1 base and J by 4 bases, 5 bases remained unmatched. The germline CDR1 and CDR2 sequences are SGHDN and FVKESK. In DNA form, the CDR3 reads TGTGCCAGCAGCCAAGTCCCCGGGACTAGCGGCACCGGGGAGCTGTTTTTT. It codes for CASSQVPGTSGTGELFF.

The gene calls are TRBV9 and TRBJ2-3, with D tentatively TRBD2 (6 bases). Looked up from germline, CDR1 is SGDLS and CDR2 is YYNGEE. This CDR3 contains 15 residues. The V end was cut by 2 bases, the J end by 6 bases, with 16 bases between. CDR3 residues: CASSVGTSAQDTQYF. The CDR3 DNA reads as TGTGCCAGCAGCGTGGGGACTTCCGCCCAGGATACGCAGTATTTT.

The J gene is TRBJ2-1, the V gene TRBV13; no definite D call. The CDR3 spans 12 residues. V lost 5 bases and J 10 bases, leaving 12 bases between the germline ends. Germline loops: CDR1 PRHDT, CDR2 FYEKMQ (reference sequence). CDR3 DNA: TGTGCCAGCAGCCCCCCCCTGGGGGAGCAGTTCTTC. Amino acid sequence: CASSPPLGEQFF.

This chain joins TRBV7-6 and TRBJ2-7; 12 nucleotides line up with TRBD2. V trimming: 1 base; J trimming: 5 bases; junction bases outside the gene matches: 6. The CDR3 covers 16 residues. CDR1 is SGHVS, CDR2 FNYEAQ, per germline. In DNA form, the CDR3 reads TGTGCCAGCAGCTTAGATCAGGGACTAGCGGGCCACGAGCAGTACTTC. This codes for CASSLDQGLAGHEQYF.

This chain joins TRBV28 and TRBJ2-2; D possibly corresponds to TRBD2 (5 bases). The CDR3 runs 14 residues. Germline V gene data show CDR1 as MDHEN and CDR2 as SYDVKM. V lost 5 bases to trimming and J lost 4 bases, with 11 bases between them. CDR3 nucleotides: TGTGCCAGCAGTCCCTTGAGGGCCACCGGGGAGCTGTTTTTT. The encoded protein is CASSPLRATGELFF.

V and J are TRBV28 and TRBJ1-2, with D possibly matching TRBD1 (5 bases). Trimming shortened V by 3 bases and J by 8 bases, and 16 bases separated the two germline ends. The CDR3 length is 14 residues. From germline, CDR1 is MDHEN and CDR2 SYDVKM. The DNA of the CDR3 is TGTGCCAGCAGTTTTGCCCCGGGGCCCGAGGGCTACACCTTC. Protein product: CASSFAPGPEGYTF.

The DNA of the CDR3 is TGTGCCAGCAGCGGGTACGAGACTAGTTATTCGCAGTACTTC. This sequence encodes CASSGYETSYSQYF. The chain uses TRBV7-2 and TRBJ2-7, with D possibly TRBD2 on 6 matching bases. Germline V CDR1 and CDR2: SGHTA, FQGNSA. Trimming removed 5 bases from V and 9 bases from J, with 20 bases in between. This CDR3 spans 14 amino acids.

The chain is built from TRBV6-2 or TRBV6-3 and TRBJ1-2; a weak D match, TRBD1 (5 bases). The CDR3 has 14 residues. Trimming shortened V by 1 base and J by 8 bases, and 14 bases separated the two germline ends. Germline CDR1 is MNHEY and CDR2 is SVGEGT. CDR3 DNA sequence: TGTGCCAGCAGTTACTGGGGCGGGCCCTTGGGCTACACCTTC. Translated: CASSYWGGPLGYTF.

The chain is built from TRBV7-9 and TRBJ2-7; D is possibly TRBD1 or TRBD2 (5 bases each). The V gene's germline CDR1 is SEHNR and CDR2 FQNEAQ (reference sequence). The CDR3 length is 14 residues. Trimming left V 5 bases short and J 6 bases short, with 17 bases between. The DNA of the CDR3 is TGTGCCAGCAGCAGGCCGGGACCGGGGATCGAGCAGTACTTC. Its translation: CASSRPGPGIEQYF.

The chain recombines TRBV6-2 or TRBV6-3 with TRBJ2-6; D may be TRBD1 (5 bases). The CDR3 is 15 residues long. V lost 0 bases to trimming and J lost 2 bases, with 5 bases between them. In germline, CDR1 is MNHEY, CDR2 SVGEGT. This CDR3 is CASSYSTAGANVLTF. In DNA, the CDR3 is TGTGCCAGCAGTTACTCGACAGCTGGGGCCAACGTCCTGACTTTC.

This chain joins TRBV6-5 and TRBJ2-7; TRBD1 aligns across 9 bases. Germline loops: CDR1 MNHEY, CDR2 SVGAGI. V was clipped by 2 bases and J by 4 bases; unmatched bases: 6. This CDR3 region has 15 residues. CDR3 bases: TGTGCCAGCAGTTACCCGGGACAGGGCGGTTACGAGCAGTACTTC. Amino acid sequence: CASSYPGQGGYEQYF.

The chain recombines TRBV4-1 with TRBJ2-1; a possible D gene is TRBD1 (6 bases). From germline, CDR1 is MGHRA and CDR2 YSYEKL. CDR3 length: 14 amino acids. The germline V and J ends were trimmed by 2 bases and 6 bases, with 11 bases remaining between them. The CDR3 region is CASSQWGPPNEQFF. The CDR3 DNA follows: TGCGCCAGCAGCCAATGGGGGCCTCCCAATGAGCAGTTCTTC.

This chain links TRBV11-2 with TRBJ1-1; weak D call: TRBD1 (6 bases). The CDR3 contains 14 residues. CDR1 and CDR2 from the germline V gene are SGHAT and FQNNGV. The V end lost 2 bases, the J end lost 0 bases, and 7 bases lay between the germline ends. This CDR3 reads CASSLKGVNTEAFF. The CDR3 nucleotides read TGTGCCAGCAGCTTAAAGGGGGTGAACACTGAAGCTTTCTTT.

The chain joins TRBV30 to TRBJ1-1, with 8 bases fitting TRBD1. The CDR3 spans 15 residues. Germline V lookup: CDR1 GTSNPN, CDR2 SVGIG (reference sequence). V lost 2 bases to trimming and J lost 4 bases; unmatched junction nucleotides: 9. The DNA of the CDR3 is TGTGCCTGGAGTCTATCCAGGACAGGGAGCACTGAAGCTTTCTTT. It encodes CAWSLSRTGSTEAFF.

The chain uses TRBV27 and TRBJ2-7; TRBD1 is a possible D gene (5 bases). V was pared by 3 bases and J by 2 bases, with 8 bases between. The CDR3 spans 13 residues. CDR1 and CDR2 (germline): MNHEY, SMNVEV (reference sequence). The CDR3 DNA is TGTGCCAGCAGTTTCAGGGCAGCCTACGAGCAGTACTTC. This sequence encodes CASSFRAAYEQYF.

In nucleotides, the CDR3 is TGTGCCAGCAGTATGGAGGGAAAAAGTGGGGACGAGCAGTACTTC. Translation: CASSMEGKSGDEQYF. The V call is TRBV9, the J call TRBJ2-7; D might be TRBD2 (6 bases). CDR3 length equals 15 residues. Germline V gene lookup returns CDR1 SGDLS and CDR2 YYNGEE. V was shortened by 5 bases and J by 5 bases, with 20 bases between the two germline ends. The entire variable domain, with the rest obtained from reference TRBV9 and TRBJ2-7, is as follows: DSGVTQTPKHLITATGQRVTLRCSPRSGDLSVYWYQQSLDQGLQFLIQYYNGEERAKGNILERFSAQQFPDLHSELNLSSLELGDSALYFCASSMEGKSGDEQYFGPGTRLTVT.

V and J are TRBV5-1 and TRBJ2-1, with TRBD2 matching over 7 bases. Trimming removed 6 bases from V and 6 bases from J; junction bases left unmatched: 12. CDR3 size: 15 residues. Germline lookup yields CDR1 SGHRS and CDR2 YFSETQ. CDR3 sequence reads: CASTEPGGRGNEQFF. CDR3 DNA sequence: TGCGCCAGCACAGAACCGGGAGGCCGGGGCAATGAGCAGTTCTTC.

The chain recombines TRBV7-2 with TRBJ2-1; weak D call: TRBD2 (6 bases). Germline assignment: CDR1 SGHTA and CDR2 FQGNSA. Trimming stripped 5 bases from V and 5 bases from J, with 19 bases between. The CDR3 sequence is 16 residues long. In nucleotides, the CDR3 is TGTGCCAGCAGCCAACACCTAGCGAGACCAAACAATGAGCAGTTCTTC. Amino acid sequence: CASSQHLARPNNEQFF.

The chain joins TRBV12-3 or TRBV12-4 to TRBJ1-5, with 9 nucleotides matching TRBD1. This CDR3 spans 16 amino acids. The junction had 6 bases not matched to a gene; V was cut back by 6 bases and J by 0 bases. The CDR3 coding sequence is TGTGCCAGCAGGTGGACGACAGGGGGTAGCAATCAGCCCCAGCATTTT. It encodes CASRWTTGGSNQPQHF.